This T cell receptor (beta chain) was sequenced during a study of memory CD4+ T cells and cytomegalovirus serostatus. The sort gate was single viable CD3+CD4+CD8-CD45RO+ cells for memory CD4+ T cells. Profiled with immunoSEQ multiplex PCR; TCRdb holds only in-frame clones, not every one. This table has about 56,000 clones, around 79% appearing once. The sample comprised memory CD4+ T cells from blood. The clonotype originates from an adult in good health and CMV-seropositive.

The CDR3 here is CASSQGPNGGELFF. As DNA, the CDR3 is TGTGCCAGCAGTCAGGGACCAAACGGGGGGGAGCTGTTTTTT. The chain links TRBV7-2 to TRBJ2-2; D is perhaps TRBD1 or TRBD2 (5 bases each). There are 14 residues in the CDR3. Germline V gene data show CDR1 as SGHTA and CDR2 as FQGNSA. V lost 6 bases and J lost 8, with 16 bases in between.